Sequencing of this TCR beta chain was carried out in a study of cytomegalovirus exposure and HLA in healthy donors. With 60 Vbeta and 13 Jbeta primers, the PCR was carried out. Sequencing was performed with immunoSEQ multiplex PCR; in TCRdb, only in-frame clones are kept and a portion is missing. The table shows roughly 130,000 clones, with around 74% occurring only once. This clone was detected only a few times. Its target is unknown. The study's findings and limits: Prediction of most subjects' HLA-A and HLA-B alleles by TCR beta sequences was reportedly accurate. Despite most TCR sequences being rare, some public TCRs occurred in many donors. A cluster of highly shared sequence variants was likely a sequencing artifact.

The CDR3 runs 13 residues. V lost 0 bases and J lost 8, with 8 bases in between. Germline CDR1 is KGHSH and CDR2 is LQKENI. Input material: PBMCs. The clonotype was recovered from a woman aged 50 to 65 in good health and CMV-seropositive. The chain links TRBV18 to TRBJ1-5; D not certain. The CDR3 nucleotides read TGTGCCAGCTCACCACCCTTCGGGGAGCCCCAGCATTTT. This codes for CASSPPFGEPQHF.